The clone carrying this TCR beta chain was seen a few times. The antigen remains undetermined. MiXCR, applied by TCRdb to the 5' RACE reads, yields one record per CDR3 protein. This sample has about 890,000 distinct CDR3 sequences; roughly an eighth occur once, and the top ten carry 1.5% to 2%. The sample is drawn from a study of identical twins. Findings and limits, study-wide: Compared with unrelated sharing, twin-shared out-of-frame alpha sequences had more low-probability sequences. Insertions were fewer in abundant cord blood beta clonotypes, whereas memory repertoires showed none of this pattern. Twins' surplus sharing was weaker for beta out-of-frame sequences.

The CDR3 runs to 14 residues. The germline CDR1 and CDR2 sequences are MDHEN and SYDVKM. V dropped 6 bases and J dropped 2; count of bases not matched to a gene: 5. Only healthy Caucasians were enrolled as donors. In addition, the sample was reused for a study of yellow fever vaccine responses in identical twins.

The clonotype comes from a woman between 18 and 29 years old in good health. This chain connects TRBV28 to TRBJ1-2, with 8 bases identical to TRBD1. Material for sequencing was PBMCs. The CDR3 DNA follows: TGTGCCAGCAGACGGACAGGGATAAACTATGGCTACACCTTC. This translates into CASRRTGINYGYTF.